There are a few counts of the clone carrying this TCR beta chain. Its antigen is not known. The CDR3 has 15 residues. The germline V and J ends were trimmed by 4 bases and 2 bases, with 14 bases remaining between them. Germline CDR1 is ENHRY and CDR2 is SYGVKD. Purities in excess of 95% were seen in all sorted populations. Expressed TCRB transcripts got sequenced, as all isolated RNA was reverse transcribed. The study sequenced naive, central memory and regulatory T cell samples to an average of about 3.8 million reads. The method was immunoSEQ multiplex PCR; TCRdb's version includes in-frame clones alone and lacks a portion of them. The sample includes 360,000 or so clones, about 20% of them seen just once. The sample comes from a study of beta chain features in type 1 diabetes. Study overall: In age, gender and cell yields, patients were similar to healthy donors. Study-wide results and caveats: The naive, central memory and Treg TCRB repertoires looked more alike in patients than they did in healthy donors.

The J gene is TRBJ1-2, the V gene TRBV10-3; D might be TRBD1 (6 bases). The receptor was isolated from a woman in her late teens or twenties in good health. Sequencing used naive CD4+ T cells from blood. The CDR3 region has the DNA TGTGCCATCAGTGGACCGGGACACCAGAACTATGGCTACACCTTC. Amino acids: CAISGPGHQNYGYTF.